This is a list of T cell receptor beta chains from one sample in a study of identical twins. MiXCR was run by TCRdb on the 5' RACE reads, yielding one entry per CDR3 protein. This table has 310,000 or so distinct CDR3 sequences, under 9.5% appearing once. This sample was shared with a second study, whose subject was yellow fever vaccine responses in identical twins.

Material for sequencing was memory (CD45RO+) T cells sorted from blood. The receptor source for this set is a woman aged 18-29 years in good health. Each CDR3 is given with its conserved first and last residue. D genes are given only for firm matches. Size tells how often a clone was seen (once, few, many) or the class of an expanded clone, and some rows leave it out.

CDR3 DNA: TGTGCCACCAGTGATTTGCCGCATGACGAGCAGTTCTTC; CDR3 protein: CATSDLPHDEQFF; J gene: TRBJ2-1; V gene: TRBV24-1; clone size: many; D gene: -
CDR3 DNA: TGTGCCAGCAGTGAACACACAGCTAATGAAAAACTGTTTTTT; CDR3 protein: CASSEHTANEKLFF; J gene: TRBJ1-4; V gene: TRBV6-1; clone size: few; D gene: -
CDR3 DNA: TGTGCCAGCAGTTTCAGGACGTGGAGCACTGAAGCTTTCTTT; CDR3 protein: CASSFRTWSTEAFF; J gene: TRBJ1-1; V gene: TRBV12-3/TRBV12-4; clone size: many; D gene: -
CDR3 DNA: TGTGCCAGCAGCCCAAACGACGGACTAGCGGGAGGGGGGACCCAGTACTTC; CDR3 protein: CASSPNDGLAGGGTQYF; J gene: TRBJ2-5; V gene: TRBV3-1; clone size: -; D gene: TRBD2
CDR3 DNA: TGCAGCGGTGGAGGGACTAGCGACACAGATACGCAGTATTTT; CDR3 protein: CSGGGTSDTDTQYF; J gene: TRBJ2-3; V gene: TRBV29-1; clone size: many; D gene: TRBD2
CDR3 DNA: TGTGCCAGCAGTTACTCGAAGGGACAGGGGCTTGTCGGCTACACCTTC; CDR3 protein: CASSYSKGQGLVGYTF; J gene: TRBJ1-2; V gene: TRBV6-2/TRBV6-3; clone size: once; D gene: TRBD1
CDR3 DNA: TGTGCCAGCGGGGGCGGGGGCTACAATGAGCAGTTCTTC; CDR3 protein: CASGGGGYNEQFF; J gene: TRBJ2-1; V gene: TRBV27; clone size: -; D gene: -
CDR3 DNA: TGTGCCAGCAGTCCTAGGGACAGCACCTACGAGCAGTACTTC; CDR3 protein: CASSPRDSTYEQYF; J gene: TRBJ2-7; V gene: TRBV27; clone size: many; D gene: TRBD1
CDR3 DNA: TGTGCCAGCAGTTACTCGCCGTCCGGGACGAAACCCTACGAGCAGTACTTC; CDR3 protein: CASSYSPSGTKPYEQYF; J gene: TRBJ2-7; V gene: TRBV6-2/TRBV6-3; clone size: few; D gene: -
CDR3 DNA: TGTGCAAGTCGCAGGGGGATAAGAATCTTAAAAAACCAGCATTTT; CDR3 protein: CASRRGIRILKNQHF; J gene: TRBJ1-5; V gene: TRBV12-2; clone size: few; D gene: -
CDR3 DNA: TGTGCCAGCAGCCAAGTCCCAACCAAACTAGCGGAGGGACTAGCCAAAAACATTCAGTACTTC; CDR3 protein: CASSQVPTKLAEGLAKNIQYF; J gene: TRBJ2-4; V gene: TRBV3-1; clone size: -; D gene: TRBD2
CDR3 DNA: TGTGCCAGCAGTGAAGCCTTAGGGTCCGCGAACACCGGGGAGCTGTTTTTT; CDR3 protein: CASSEALGSANTGELFF; J gene: TRBJ2-2; V gene: TRBV6-1; clone size: -; D gene: -
CDR3 DNA: TGTGCCAGCAGCCGAGGGGCCCCGGGAAGCTCCTACAATGAGCAGTTCTTC; CDR3 protein: CASSRGAPGSSYNEQFF; J gene: TRBJ2-1; V gene: TRBV3-1; clone size: -; D gene: -
CDR3 DNA: TGTGCCAGCAGCTTATCGACCGGGACTAGCGGACGGACGCAGTATTTT; CDR3 protein: CASSLSTGTSGRTQYF; J gene: TRBJ2-3; V gene: TRBV11-2; clone size: -; D gene: TRBD2
CDR3 DNA: TGTGCCAGCAGTGATCTCTCGATAAATTCACCCCTCCACTTT; CDR3 protein: CASSDLSINSPLHF; J gene: TRBJ1-6; V gene: TRBV6-1; clone size: -; D gene: -
CDR3 DNA: TGTGCCAGCAGTCGAGAACCCCCCCTGCGAGAGACCCAGTACTTC; CDR3 protein: CASSREPPLRETQYF; J gene: TRBJ2-5; V gene: TRBV7-9; clone size: many; D gene: -
CDR3 DNA: TGTGCCAGCAGGGGACAGGGGGTGAATTTGTCCTACAATGAGCAGTTCTTC; CDR3 protein: CASRGQGVNLSYNEQFF; J gene: TRBJ2-1; V gene: TRBV6-1; clone size: few; D gene: TRBD1
CDR3 DNA: TGTGCCACCAGTGATTCCGAGATTGGGAATTCACCCCTCCACTTT; CDR3 protein: CATSDSEIGNSPLHF; J gene: TRBJ1-6; V gene: TRBV24-1; clone size: many; D gene: -
CDR3 DNA: TGTGCCAGCAGCGCCCCAGTTGGGCTGGTTTACACAGATACGCAGTATTTT; CDR3 protein: CASSAPVGLVYTDTQYF; J gene: TRBJ2-3; V gene: TRBV9; clone size: many; D gene: -
CDR3 DNA: TGCAGTGCTAGCCGGGACAGTATCTCTGGGGCCAACGTCCTGACTTTC; CDR3 protein: CSASRDSISGANVLTF; J gene: TRBJ2-6; V gene: TRBV20-1; clone size: few; D gene: TRBD1
CDR3 DNA: TGCGCCAGCAGCCCGGGACAGACCAACACCGGGGAGCTGTTTTTT; CDR3 protein: CASSPGQTNTGELFF; J gene: TRBJ2-2; V gene: TRBV5-1; clone size: many; D gene: TRBD1
CDR3 DNA: TGTGCCAGCAGTTACACGGGTGGTAATGCGGATACGCAGTATTTT; CDR3 protein: CASSYTGGNADTQYF; J gene: TRBJ2-3; V gene: TRBV6-5; clone size: few; D gene: -